Listed here are 20 T cell receptor beta chains from one sample, sequenced in a study of shared clonotypes between healthy human individuals. Selected positively for CCR7 and CD45RO-negative, naive CD8 cells excluded terminally differentiated effector memory CD45RA+ cells. The data were produced by immunoSEQ multiplex PCR, yet TCRdb's version contains in-frame clones alone and is incomplete. The sample lists around 2,000,000 clones; approximately 94% were seen once. Specimen: naive CD8+ T cells from PBMCs. The receptors derive from a man between 18 and 35 years old in good health. Some clones in this sample may be carry-over from other donors' samples.

V gene TRBV9 combines with J gene TRBJ1-5; no clear D. CDR1 and CDR2 from the germline V gene are SGDLS and YYNGEE. V lost 3 bases, J lost 9 bases, and 16 bases lay in between. This CDR3 comprises 14 residues. CDR3 DNA sequence: TGTGCCAGCAGCGAACAAGGTTTGCCGGGGCCCCAGCATTTT. This codes for CASSEQGLPGPQHF.

This chain links TRBV6-1 with TRBJ2-7; 9 bases are a match to TRBD1. Germline-derived CDR1 and CDR2 are MNHNS and SASEGT. V lost 5 bases, J lost 3 bases, and 5 bases stayed unmatched. The CDR3 is 14 residues long. The CDR3 is CASSWTGEIYEQYF. The CDR3 nucleotides are TGTGCCAGCAGTTGGACAGGGGAAATCTACGAGCAGTACTTC.

This clone was seen a handful of times. The chain recombines TRBV2 with TRBJ2-2; D is ambiguous. The CDR3 has 12 amino acids. From germline, CDR1 is SNHLY and CDR2 FYNNEI. The V end was cut by 2 bases, the J end by 11 bases, with 9 bases between. In nucleotides, the CDR3 is TGTGCCAGCAGTGAAATTAGAGGAGAGCTGTTTTTT. Translating gives CASSEIRGELFF.

The chain combines TRBV5-1 with TRBJ2-1, with 11 positions matching TRBD2. Germline lookup yields CDR1 SGHRS and CDR2 YFSETQ. The CDR3 loop spans 16 amino acids. Losses at the gene ends were 4 bases for V and 10 bases for J; bases not matched to a gene: 13. The CDR3 reads CASSPGIAGGTSEQFF. In DNA form, the CDR3 reads TGCGCCAGCAGCCCCGGGATAGCGGGAGGGACGTCAGAGCAGTTCTTC.

As to this clone: Distinct nucleotide sequences in the sample also encode this CDR3. The rearrangement links TRBV15 to TRBJ2-3; tentatively, D is TRBD2 (5 bases). V lost 1 base to trimming and J lost 4 bases, with 6 bases between them. The CDR3 loop spans 13 amino acids. CDR1 and CDR2 (germline): LNHNV, YYDKDF (reference sequence). CDR3 DNA sequence: TGTGCCACCAGCAGAGGGGGAGCAGATACGCAGTATTTT. It is translated as CATSRGGADTQYF.

This CDR3 reads CASSSGPSGVTNEKLFF. The DNA for the CDR3 is TGTGCCAGCAGCTCAGGGCCTTCTGGGGTGACTAATGAAAAACTGTTTTTT. J is TRBJ1-4 and V is TRBV9; tentative D call: TRBD1 (5 bases). Trimming shortened V by 4 bases and J by 2 bases, and 18 bases separated the two germline ends. The CDR3 runs 17 residues. Germline V gives CDR1 SGDLS, CDR2 YYNGEE.

The chain carries TRBV28 and TRBJ1-2; no reliable D call. V was pared by 6 bases and J by 4 bases, with 9 bases between. Germline values: CDR1 MDHEN, CDR2 SYDVKM. This CDR3 comprises 12 residues. CDR3 amino acids: CASSPFGYGYTF. As DNA, the CDR3 is TGTGCCAGCAGCCCCTTTGGCTATGGCTACACCTTC.

This chain links TRBV5-1 with TRBJ1-2; 9 bases line up with TRBD1. V dropped 7 bases and J dropped 7; count of bases not matched to a gene: 11. This CDR3 comprises 14 residues. Germline V gene sequence: CDR1 SGHRS, CDR2 YFSETQ. The CDR3 here is CASRWDREGSGYTF. Here the CDR3 DNA reads TGCGCCAGCCGCTGGGACAGGGAGGGTAGTGGCTACACCTTC.

V and J are TRBV4-1 and TRBJ2-7; D is perhaps TRBD2 (5 bases). Trimming left V 5 bases short and J 2 bases short, with 10 bases between. Germline-derived CDR1 and CDR2 are MGHRA and YSYEKL. CDR3 length equals 13 residues. CDR3 DNA: TGCGCCAGCAGCTTGAGCGGAACCTACGAGCAGTACTTC. Encoded protein: CASSLSGTYEQYF.

The chain links TRBV27 to TRBJ2-7; 12 bases match TRBD2. The CDR3 spans 19 residues. Trimming at V came to 6 bases and at J to 2 bases, leaving 17 bases not matched to a gene. Germline-derived CDR1 and CDR2 are MNHEY and SMNVEV (reference sequence). The CDR3: CASRPQTYPSSGRAYEQYF. CDR3 nucleotide sequence: TGTGCCAGCAGACCCCAAACGTACCCATCTAGCGGGAGGGCCTACGAGCAGTACTTC.

The genes are TRBV5-8 and TRBJ2-1; the match to TRBD1 covers 7 bases. J lost 2 bases, V lost 4 bases, and 6 bases had no gene match. The CDR3 sequence is 15 residues long. The germline gives CDR1 SGHTS, CDR2 YDEGEE. The CDR3 nucleotides are TGTGCCAGCAGCGCAGGACAGGATCCCTACAATGAGCAGTTCTTC. It codes for CASSAGQDPYNEQFF.

This rearrangement joins TRBV27 to TRBJ2-1; TRBD1 matches at 9 bases. V was pared by 5 bases and J by 3 bases, with 17 bases of the junction left unmatched. The CDR3 has 19 residues. The germline V gene has CDR1 MNHEY and CDR2 SMNVEV (reference sequence). CDR3 loop: CASSLGGTGTNSHYNEQFF. The CDR3 bases are TGTGCCAGCAGTCTAGGTGGGACAGGGACCAATTCCCACTACAATGAGCAGTTCTTC.

This clone was detected only once. V and J are TRBV10-1 and TRBJ1-1; 9 bases match TRBD1. The V and J ends lost 5 bases and 0 bases, in that order; junction bases with no gene match: 1. The germline V gene has CDR1 WNHNN and CDR2 SYGVQD (reference sequence). CDR3 size: 14 residues. The DNA for the CDR3 is TGCGCCAGCAGTCGGACAGGGGTGAACACTGAAGCTTTCTTT. Translated: CASSRTGVNTEAFF.

The chain couples TRBV2 to TRBJ2-1, with a weak D call TRBD2 (6 bases). Germline CDR1 is SNHLY and CDR2 is FYNNEI. Trimming took 5 bases from V and 6 from J, leaving 17 bases between them. This CDR3 has 15 amino acids. The CDR3 loop reads CASSLGLAIRNEQFF. In DNA, the CDR3 is TGTGCCAGCAGTTTGGGTCTAGCGATCCGCAATGAGCAGTTCTTC.

The chain joins TRBV9 to TRBJ2-3; 7 positions match TRBD2. J gave up 2 bases and V 3 bases, and 6 bases lay outside the gene matches. From germline, CDR1 is SGDLS and CDR2 YYNGEE. The CDR3 has 15 residues. The DNA of the CDR3 is TGTGCCAGCAGCGGGAGCGGGACCCACACAGATACGCAGTATTTT. Translation gives CASSGSGTHTDTQYF.

The V gene is TRBV30, the J gene TRBJ2-7; 14 positions match TRBD2. The CDR3 has 14 amino acids. V dropped 4 bases and J dropped 7; count of bases not matched to a gene: 6. Germline CDR1 and CDR2: GTSNPN and SVGIG (reference sequence). The CDR3 is CAWTSGLAGVEQYF. DNA for the CDR3: TGTGCCTGGACGTCGGGACTAGCGGGAGTAGAGCAGTACTTC. Looking up the rest from reference TRBV30 and TRBJ2-7 gives the full variable domain: SQTIHQWPATLVQPVGSPLSLECTVEGTSNPNLYWYRQAAGRGLQLLFYSVGIGQISSEVPQNLSASRPQDRQFILSSKKLLLSDSGFYLCAWTSGLAGVEQYFGPGTRLTVT.

V usage is TRBV14 and J usage is TRBJ1-1; tentatively, D is TRBD1 (5 bases). V was shortened by 6 bases and J by 0 bases, with 14 bases between the two germline ends. The CDR3 has 15 residues. CDR1 and CDR2 (germline): SGHDN, FVKESK. The CDR3 coding sequence is TGTGCCAGCAGAGATTTCCGGGGGATGAACACTGAAGCTTTCTTT. Translation: CASRDFRGMNTEAFF.

The J gene is TRBJ2-7, the V gene TRBV6-6; 10 bases line up with TRBD1. V trimming: 4 bases; J trimming: 2 bases; junction bases outside the gene matches: 5. The CDR3 loop spans 15 amino acids. Germline assignment: CDR1 MNHNY and CDR2 SVGAGI (reference sequence). Here the CDR3 DNA reads TGTGCCAGCAGTTTCGGACAGGGGGGGACCTACGAGCAGTACTTC. It yields the protein CASSFGQGGTYEQYF.

The V gene is TRBV30, the J gene TRBJ2-1, with D unclear. The CDR3 sequence is 14 residues long. Germline-derived CDR1 and CDR2 are GTSNPN and SVGIG (reference sequence). V shed 3 bases and J shed 0 bases, with 9 bases lying between them. For the CDR3, the DNA is TGTGCCTGGAGACAAAAGGGCTCCTACAATGAGCAGTTCTTC. This translates into CAWRQKGSYNEQFF.

The chain employs TRBV5-1 and TRBJ1-2, with D possibly TRBD1 on 5 matching bases. CDR3 size: 16 residues. Germline assignment: CDR1 SGHRS and CDR2 YFSETQ. V was cut by 4 bases and J by 4 bases, with 20 bases left in between. In DNA form, the CDR3 reads TGCGCCAGCAGCCCTAATCGGGGGGGAAGTGGCTATGGCTACACCTTC. This sequence encodes CASSPNRGGSGYGYTF.